The TCR beta chain under discussion was sequenced for a study of T cells in Graves' hyperthyroidism and ophthalmopathy. Regarding the study as a whole: Ophthalmopathy cases were set apart from stable hyperthyroidism by a 13 V-J model. Most thyroid clonotypes expanded above 0.001 appeared in blood too.

A remark on this clonotype: Its antigen is currently unknown.

V gave up 2 bases and J gave up 4 bases, with 17 bases separating them. Germline-derived CDR1 and CDR2 are SGHNT and YYREEE (reference sequence). This CDR3 has 16 residues. The TCR beta CDR3 regions underwent amplification using RNA transcripts as the source. The HTBI primer set served for first-round RT-PCR of the TCR CDR3. TCRdb recomputed calls from the multiplex PCR reads with MiXCR, one row per CDR3 protein. This sample yields around 370,000 distinct CDR3 sequences, of which 18% are seen a single time; 40% to 45% belongs to the top ten. Thyroid ultrasound, orbital computed tomography, clinical symptoms, and serum thyroxine and TRAb underpinned diagnoses.

The TCR sequence derives from a man aged 18 to 29 with Graves' ophthalmopathy. This chain connects TRBV5-4 to TRBJ2-3; D not resolved. Sequenced: blood. In nucleotides, the CDR3 is TGTGCCAGCAGCTTCGGGTCCTCTTCCTGGCCAGATACGCAGTATTTT. Its translation is CASSFGSSSWPDTQYF.